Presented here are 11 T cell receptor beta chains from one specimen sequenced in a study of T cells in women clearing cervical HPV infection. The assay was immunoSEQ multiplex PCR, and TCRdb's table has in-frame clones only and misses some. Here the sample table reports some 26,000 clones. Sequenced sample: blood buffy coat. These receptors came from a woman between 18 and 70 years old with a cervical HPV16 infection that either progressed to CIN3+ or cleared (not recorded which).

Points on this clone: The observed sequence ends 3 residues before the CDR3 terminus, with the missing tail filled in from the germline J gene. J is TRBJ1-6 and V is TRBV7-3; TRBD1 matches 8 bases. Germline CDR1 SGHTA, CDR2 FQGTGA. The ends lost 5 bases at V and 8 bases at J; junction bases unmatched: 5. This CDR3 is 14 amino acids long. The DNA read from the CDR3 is TGTGCCAGCAGCAGGACAGGGCGGGATTCACCC. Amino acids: CASSRTGRDSP. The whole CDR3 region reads CASSRTGRDSPLHF.

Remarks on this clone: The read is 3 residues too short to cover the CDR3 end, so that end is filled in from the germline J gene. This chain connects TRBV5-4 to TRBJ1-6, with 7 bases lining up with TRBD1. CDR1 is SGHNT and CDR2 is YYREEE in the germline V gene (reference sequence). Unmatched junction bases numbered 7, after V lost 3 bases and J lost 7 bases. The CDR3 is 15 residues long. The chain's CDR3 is CASSSRQGGNSPLHF. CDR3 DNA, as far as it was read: TGTGCCAGCAGCTCGAGACAGGGCGGGAATTCACCC. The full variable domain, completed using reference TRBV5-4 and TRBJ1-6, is ETGVTQSPTHLIKTRGQQVTLRCSSQSGHNTVSWYQQALGQGPQFIFQYYREEENGRGNFPPRFSGLQFPNYSSELNVNALELDDSALYLCASSSRQGGNSPLHFGNGTRLTVT.

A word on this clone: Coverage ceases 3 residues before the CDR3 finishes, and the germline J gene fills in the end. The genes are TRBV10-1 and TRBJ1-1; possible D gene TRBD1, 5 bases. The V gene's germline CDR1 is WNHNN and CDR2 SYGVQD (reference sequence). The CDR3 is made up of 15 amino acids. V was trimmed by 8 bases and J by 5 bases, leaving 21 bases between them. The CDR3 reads CASSPGRATRTEAFF. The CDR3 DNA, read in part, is TGCGCCAGCTCCCCGGGCAGGGCTACCCGGACTGAA.

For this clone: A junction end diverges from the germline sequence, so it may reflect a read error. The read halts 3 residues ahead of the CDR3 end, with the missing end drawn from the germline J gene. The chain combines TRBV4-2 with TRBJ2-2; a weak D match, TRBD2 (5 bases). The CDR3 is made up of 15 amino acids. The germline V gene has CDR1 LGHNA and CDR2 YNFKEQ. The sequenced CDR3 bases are TGCGCCAGCAGCCAAGGCTTGGACTTCACCGGGGAG. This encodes CASSQGLDFTGE. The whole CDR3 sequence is CASSQGLDFTGELFF.

The CDR3 spells CAWVRPGQGREKLFF. The DNA read from the CDR3 is TGTGCCTGGGTTAGACCGGGACAGGGAAGGGAAAAA. The chain joins TRBV30 to TRBJ1-4; 9 bases match TRBD1. The read ends 3 residues early relative to the CDR3; the germline J gene fills the gap. Looked up from germline, CDR1 is GTSNPN and CDR2 is SVGIG (reference sequence). After removal of 5 bases from V and 8 bases from J, the junction contained 12 bases not matched to a gene. CDR3 size: 15 residues.

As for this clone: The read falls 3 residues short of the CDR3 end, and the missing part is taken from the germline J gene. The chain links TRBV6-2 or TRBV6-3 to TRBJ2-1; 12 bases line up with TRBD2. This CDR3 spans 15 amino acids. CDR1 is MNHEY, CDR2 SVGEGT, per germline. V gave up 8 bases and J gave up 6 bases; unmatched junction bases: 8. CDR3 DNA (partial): TGTGCCAGCTGCCCTAGCGGGGGGGCCTCCAATGAG. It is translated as CASCPSGGASNE. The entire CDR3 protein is CASCPSGGASNEQFF.

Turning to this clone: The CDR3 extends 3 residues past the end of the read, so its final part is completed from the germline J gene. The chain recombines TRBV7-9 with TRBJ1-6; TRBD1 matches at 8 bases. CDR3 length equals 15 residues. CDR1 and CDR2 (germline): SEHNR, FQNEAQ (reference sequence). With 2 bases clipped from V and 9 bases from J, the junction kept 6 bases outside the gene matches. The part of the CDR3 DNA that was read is TGTGCCAGCAGCTTACCCGGCAGGGGGCTTTCACCC. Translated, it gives CASSLPGRGLSP. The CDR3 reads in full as CASSLPGRGLSPLHF.

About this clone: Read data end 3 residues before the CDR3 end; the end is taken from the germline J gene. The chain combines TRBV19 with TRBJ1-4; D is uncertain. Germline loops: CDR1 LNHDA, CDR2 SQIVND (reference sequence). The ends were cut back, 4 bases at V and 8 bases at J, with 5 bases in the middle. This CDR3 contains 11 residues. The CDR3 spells CASSTGEKLFF. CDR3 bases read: TGTGCCAGTAGTACCGGGGAAAAA.

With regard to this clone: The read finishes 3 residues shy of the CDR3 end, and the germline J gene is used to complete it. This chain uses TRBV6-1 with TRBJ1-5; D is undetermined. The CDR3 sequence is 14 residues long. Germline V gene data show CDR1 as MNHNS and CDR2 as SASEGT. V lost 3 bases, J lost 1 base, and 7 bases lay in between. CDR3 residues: CASSEFMSNQPQHF. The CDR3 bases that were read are TGTGCCAGCAGTGAGTTTATGAGCAATCAGCCC.

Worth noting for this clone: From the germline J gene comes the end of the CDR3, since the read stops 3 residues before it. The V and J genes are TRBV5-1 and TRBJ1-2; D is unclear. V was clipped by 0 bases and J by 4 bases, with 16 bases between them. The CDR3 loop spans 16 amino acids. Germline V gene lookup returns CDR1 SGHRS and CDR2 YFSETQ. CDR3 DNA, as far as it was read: TGCGCCAGCAGCTTGGCCTCCCGGGGTGGCGCCTATGGC. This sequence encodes CASSLASRGGAYG. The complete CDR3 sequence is CASSLASRGGAYGYTF.

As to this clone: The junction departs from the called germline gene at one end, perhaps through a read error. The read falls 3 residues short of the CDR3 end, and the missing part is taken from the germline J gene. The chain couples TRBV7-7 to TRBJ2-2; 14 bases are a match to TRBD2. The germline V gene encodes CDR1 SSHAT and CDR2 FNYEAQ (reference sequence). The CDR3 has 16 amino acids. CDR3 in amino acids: CASSATSGGATGELFF. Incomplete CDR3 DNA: TGTGCTAGCAGCGCGACTAGCGGGGGGGCCACCGGGGAG.